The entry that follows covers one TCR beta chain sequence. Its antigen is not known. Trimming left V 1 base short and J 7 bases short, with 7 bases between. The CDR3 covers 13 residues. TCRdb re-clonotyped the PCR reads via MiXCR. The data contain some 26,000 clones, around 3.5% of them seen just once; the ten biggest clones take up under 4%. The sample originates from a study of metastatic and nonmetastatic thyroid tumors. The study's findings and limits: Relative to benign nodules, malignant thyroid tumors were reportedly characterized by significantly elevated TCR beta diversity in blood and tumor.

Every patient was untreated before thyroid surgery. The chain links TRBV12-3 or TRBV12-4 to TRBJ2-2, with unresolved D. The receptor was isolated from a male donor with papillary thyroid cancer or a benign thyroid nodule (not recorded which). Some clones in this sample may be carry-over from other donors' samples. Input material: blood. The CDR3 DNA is TGTGCCAGCAGTTTAGTTGTTGGCGGGGAGCTGTTTTTT. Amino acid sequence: CASSLVVGGELFF.